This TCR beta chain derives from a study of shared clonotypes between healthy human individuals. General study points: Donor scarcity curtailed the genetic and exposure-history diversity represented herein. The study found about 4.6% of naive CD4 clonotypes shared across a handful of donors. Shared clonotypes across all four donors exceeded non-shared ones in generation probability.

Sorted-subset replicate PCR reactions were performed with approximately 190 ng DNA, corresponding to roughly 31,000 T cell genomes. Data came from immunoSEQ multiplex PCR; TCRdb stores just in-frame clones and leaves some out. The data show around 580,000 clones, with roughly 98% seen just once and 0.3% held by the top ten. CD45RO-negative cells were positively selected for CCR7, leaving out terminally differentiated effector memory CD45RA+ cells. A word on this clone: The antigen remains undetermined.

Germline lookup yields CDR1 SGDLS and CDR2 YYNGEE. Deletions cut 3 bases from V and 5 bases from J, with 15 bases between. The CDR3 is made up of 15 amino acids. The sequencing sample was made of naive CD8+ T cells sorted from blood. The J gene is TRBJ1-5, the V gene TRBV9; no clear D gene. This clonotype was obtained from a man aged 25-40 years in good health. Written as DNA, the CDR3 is TGTGCCAGCAGCGAGAAAGGGCGTCCGGATCAGCCCCAGCATTTT. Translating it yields CASSEKGRPDQPQHF.